The TCR beta chain under discussion was sequenced for a study of shared clonotypes between healthy human individuals (dated by TCRdb to the early 2020s). General notes on the study: A couple of women and a few men aged 18 to 49 years were included in the cohort. For each donor, CD4 naive and CD4 memory were each given three plates, CD8 naive was given two plates, and CD8 memory was given one plate. To estimate repertoire size and how much clonotype sharing occurs between individuals, the study deeply sequenced the blood TCR repertoires of about five healthy adults. Different laboratories and diverse techniques were used to prepare libraries and sequence TCR repertoires, to increase sequencing depth and limit assay-specific biases. Between about 0.85 and 10 billion PBMCs per donor were obtained by leukapheresis.

This clone was seen once. The target of this receptor is not known. It has no much larger one-base neighbor in the sample; base qualities were not kept. TCR CDR3 regions were amplified from genomic DNA by multiplex PCR using the deep immunoSEQ assay. Extracted genomic DNA from each cell subset was distributed evenly across all wells of several immunoSEQ 96-well plates, and each plate was treated as a replicate. For sorted subsets, each replicate PCR was loaded with 200 to 250 ng genomic DNA, equivalent to about 33,000 T cell genomes. Purified libraries were measured with a Qubit 3.0 fluorometer, size-checked on a Bioanalyzer 2100, and measured again with the KAPA Library Quantification kit. A separate single-read 150-cycle Illumina NextSeq 550 flow cell was used to sequence each immunoSEQ 96-well plate. On the study's bioinformatics: The immunoSEQ output contained only junctional sequences without quality scores, so filtering could not match that applied to full-length reads. To assign V/J genes and CDR3, sequences were annotated against IMGT germline references using PyIR, a Python wrapper for IgBLAST v1.9. Reads with weak V/J assignments (E-value above 1e-6), missing CDR3, stop codons, out-of-frame junctions, or ambiguous translated residues were removed. V3J clonotypes were defined as sequences sharing the same inferred V gene, J gene, and CDR3 amino acid sequence. Percentage overlap between repertoires was computed as shared unique clonotypes divided by the size of the smaller repertoire. RTK rarefaction, the Chao1 estimator, and Recon v2.1 estimates of unobserved clonotypes were used to assess repertoire richness. For all TCRbeta clonotypes obtained by the gDNA method from a handful of donors, generation probabilities were computed with OLGA. In its TCRdb copy, this immuneACCESS table keeps in-frame sequences only and misses some clones. Where compared with another copy, unresolved V genes explain less than half of these, and the others have no known cause. Clone size and the V and J calls come from that table; the DNA yielded D and trimming. The sample contains 2,500,000 or so clones, more than 90% of them found a single time. Over 0.12% of the sample is taken by the ten largest.

The donors were healthy, HIV-negative adults who had no recently reported acute infections or vaccinations. Only Caucasian adults living in Nashville, Tennessee, USA were represented among the donors. Magnetic negative selection was used to enrich CD4+ T cells, after which naive cells were positively selected on CD45RA and the negative fraction became the memory subset. After blood collection by leukapheresis, PBMCs were isolated using Ficoll-Histopaque density gradient centrifugation and then cryopreserved in the vapor phase of liquid nitrogen. Purity and quantity of every magnetically sorted T cell population were checked by analytical flow cytometry. Each sorted fraction had its genomic DNA isolated and then quantified by UV absorbance on a Nanodrop 2000c. Clipping removes 1 base from V and 4 bases from J, with 8 as the unmatched junction base count. Taken from the germline V gene (reference sequence), the CDR1 and CDR2 loops are GTSNPN and SVGIG. Its CDR3 holds 16 amino acids, cysteine through phenylalanine. The sequence is cut down to CDR3 DNA, 48 bases in frame from base 1.

Study-level results and caveats: Sampling was restricted to blood, and TCR repertoires in tissue are likely to differ from TCR repertoires in blood. Incomplete sequencing was indicated by rarefaction of sorted-subset datasets, despite the large sequencing depth. Because the study included only a small number of donors, the genetic and exposure-history diversity represented was limited. Compared with non-shared clonotypes, clonotypes shared by all four sorted-subset donors had higher generation probabilities. Estimated clonotype richness was generally larger for naive than for memory subsets. Pairwise subsampling indicated that sequencing depth was expected to affect the degree of clonotype sharing among donors. Across a handful of donors, roughly 5% of naive CD4, roughly 3.5% of naive CD8, under 2.5% of memory CD4, and 0.4% of memory CD8 clonotypes were shared.

The source material was naive CD4+ T cells sorted from blood. Interpreted using the paper, the cell subset or site label stands for: CD45RA+ positively selected. The sequence was obtained from a man aged 18 to 30 in good health. The chain links TRBV30 with TRBJ2-3, with TRBD1 matching 10 junction bases. The CDR3 reads CAWSDWDRGESDTQYF. Here is the DNA: TGTGCCTGGAGTGATTGGGACAGGGGCGAATCAGATACGCAGTATTTT.